This paragraph reports one T cell receptor (beta chain). This sample was taken from a study of CD8+CD57+ T cells in acquired aplastic anemia. The V gene lost 0 bases and the J gene lost 4 bases, with 5 bases spanning the gap. The CDR3 is 13 residues long. Per the germline V gene, CDR1 is SGHVS and CDR2 is FNYEAQ. TCR beta VDJ and CDR3 profiles were obtained from a genomic DNA template. Using its own MiXCR run on the reads, TCRdb lists one record per CDR3 protein. The data show around 180,000 distinct CDR3 sequences, less than 65% seen once. The receptor's source is a human donor with severe aplastic anemia or a healthy control (not recorded which). Sequenced material: sorted CD4+, CD8+, or CD8+CD57+ T cells (not recorded which) from PBMCs. The chain joins TRBV7-6 to TRBJ2-3, with D hard to call. In nucleotides, the CDR3 is TGTGCCAGCAGCTTAGCGATTCCAGATACGCAGTATTTT. Translating it yields CASSLAIPDTQYF.